There are a few counts of the clone carrying this TCR beta chain. These data come from a study of beta chain features in type 1 diabetes. Of the isolated RNA, all was reverse transcribed, and so the sequenced material was expressed TCRB transcripts. This table comes from immunoSEQ multiplex PCR, and its TCRdb copy is limited to in-frame clones, with some not included. The sample lists about 130,000 clones; about 8.7% were seen once. The V and J ends lost 3 bases and 0 bases, in that order; junction bases with no gene match: 7. Germline-derived CDR1 and CDR2 are MGHRA and YSYEKL. This CDR3 contains 17 residues.

The sequenced material came from central memory CD4+ T cells from blood. The sequence derives from a young man in good health. J is TRBJ2-4 and V is TRBV4-1; 8 positions agree with TRBD2. The CDR3 protein is CASSHVSGGEAKNIQYF. As DNA, the CDR3 is TGCGCCAGCAGCCACGTGTCGGGGGGGGAAGCCAAAAACATTCAGTACTTC.